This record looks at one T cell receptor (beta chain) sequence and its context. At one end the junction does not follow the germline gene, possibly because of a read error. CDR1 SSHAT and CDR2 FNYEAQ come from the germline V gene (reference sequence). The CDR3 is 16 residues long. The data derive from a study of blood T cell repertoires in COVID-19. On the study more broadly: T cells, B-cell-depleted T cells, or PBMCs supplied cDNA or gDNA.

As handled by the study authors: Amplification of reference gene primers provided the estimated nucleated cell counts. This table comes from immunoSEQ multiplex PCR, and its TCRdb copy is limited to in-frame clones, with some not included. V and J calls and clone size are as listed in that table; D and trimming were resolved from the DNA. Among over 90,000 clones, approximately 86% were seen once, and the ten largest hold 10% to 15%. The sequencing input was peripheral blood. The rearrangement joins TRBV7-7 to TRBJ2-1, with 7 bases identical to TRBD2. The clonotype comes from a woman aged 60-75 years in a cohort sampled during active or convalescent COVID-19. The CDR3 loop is CASSPDPGLPKNEQFF. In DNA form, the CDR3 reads TGTGCTAGCAGCCCGGATCCGGGACTACCCAAGAATGAGCAGTTCTTC.